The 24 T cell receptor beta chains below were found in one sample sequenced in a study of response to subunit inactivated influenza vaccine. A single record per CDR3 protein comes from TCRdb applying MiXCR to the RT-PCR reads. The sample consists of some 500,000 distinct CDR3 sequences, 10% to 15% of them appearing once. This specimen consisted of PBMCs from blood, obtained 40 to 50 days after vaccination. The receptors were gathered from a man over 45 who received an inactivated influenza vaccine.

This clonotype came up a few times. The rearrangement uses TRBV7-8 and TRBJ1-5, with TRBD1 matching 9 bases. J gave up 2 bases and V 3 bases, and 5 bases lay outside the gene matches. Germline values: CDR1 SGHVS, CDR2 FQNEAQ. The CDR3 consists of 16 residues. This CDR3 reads CASSFTGGEGNQPQHF. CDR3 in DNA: TGTGCCAGCAGCTTTACAGGGGGCGAGGGCAATCAGCCCCAGCATTTT.

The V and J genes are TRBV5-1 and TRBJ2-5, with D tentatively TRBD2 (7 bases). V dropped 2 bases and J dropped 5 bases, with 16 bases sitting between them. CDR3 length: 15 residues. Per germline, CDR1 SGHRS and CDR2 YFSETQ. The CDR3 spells CASSLEGGPFETQYF. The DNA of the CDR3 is TGCGCCAGCAGCTTAGAGGGGGGGCCTTTCGAGACCCAGTACTTC. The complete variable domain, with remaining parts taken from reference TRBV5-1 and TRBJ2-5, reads KAGVTQTPRYLIKTRGQQVTLSCSPISGHRSVSWYQQTPGQGLQFLFEYFSETQRNKGNFPGRFSGRQFSNSRSEMNVSTLELGDSALYLCASSLEGGPFETQYFGPGTRLLVL.

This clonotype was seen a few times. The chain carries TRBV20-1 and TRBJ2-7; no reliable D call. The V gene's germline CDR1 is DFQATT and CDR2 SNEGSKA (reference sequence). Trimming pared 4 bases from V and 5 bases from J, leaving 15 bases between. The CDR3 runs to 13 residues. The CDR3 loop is CSAIRASYDEQYF. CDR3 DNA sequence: TGCAGTGCTATCCGGGCCAGCTATGACGAGCAGTACTTC.

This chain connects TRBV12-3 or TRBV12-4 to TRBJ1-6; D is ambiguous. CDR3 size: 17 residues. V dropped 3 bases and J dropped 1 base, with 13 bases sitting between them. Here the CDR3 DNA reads TGTGCCAGCAGTTTCGGTCCGGGAGGATCCTATAATTCACCCCTCCACTTT. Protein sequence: CASSFGPGGSYNSPLHF.

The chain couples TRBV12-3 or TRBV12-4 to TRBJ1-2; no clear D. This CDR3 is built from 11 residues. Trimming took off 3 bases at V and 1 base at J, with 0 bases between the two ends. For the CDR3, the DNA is TGTGCCAGCAGTTTTAACTATGGCTACACCTTC. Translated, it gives CASSFNYGYTF.

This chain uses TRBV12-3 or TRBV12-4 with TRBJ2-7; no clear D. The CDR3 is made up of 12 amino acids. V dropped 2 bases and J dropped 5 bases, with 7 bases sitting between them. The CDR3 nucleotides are TGTGCCAGCAGTTTATACAGAGACGAGCAGTACTTC. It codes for CASSLYRDEQYF.

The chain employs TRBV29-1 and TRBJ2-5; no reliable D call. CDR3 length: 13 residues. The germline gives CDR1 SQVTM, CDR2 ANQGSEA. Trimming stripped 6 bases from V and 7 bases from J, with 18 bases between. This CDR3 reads CSVVGYKISTQYF. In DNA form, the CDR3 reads TGCAGCGTAGTGGGCTACAAGATTTCGACCCAGTACTTC.

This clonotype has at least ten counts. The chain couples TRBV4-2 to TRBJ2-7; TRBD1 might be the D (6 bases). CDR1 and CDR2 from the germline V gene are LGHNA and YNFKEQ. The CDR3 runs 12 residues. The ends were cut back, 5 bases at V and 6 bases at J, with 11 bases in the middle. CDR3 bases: TGTGCCAGCAGCAAACAGGGAAGCGAGCAGTACTTC. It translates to CASSKQGSEQYF.

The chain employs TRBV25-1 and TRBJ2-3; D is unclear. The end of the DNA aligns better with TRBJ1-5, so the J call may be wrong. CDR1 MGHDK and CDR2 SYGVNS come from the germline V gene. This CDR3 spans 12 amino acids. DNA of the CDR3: TGTGCCAGCAGCCTTCAGTCGGATACGCAGCATTTT. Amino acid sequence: CASSLQSDTQHF.

The CDR3 sequence: CASSLGLAGGPSFF. CDR3 DNA: TGCGCCAGCAGCTTGGGACTAGCGGGAGGGCCGAGTTTCTTC. The chain has TRBV5-1 and TRBJ2-1, with 14 bases that match TRBD2. Germline assignment: CDR1 SGHRS and CDR2 YFSETQ. The CDR3 extends over 14 amino acids. The V segment lost 0 bases and the J segment 16 bases; nucleotides outside the gene matches: 6.

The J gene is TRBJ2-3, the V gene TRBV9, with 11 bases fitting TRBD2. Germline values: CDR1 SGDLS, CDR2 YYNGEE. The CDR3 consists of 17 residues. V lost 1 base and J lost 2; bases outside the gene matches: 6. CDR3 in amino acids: CASSVYGLAGITDTQYF. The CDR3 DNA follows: TGTGCCAGCAGCGTATACGGACTAGCGGGCATCACAGATACGCAGTATTTT.

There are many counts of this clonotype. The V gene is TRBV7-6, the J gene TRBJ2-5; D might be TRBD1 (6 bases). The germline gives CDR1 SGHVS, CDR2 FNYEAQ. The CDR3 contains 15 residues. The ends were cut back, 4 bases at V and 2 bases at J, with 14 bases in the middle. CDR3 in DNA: TGTGCCAGCAGCTACCCCGGGACAAATCAAGAGACCCAGTACTTC. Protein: CASSYPGTNQETQYF. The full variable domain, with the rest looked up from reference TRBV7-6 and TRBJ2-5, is GAGVSQSPRYKVTKRGQDVALRCDPISGHVSLYWYRQALGQGPEFLTYFNYEAQQDKSGLPNDRFSAERPEGSISTLTIQRTEQRDSAMYRCASSYPGTNQETQYFGPGTRLLVL.

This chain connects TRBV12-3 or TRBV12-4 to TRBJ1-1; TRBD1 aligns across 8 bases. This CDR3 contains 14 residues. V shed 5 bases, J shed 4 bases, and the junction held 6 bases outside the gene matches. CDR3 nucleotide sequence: TGTGCCAGCAGTCGACAGGGGCCGGGCACTGAAGCTTTCTTT. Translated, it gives CASSRQGPGTEAFF.

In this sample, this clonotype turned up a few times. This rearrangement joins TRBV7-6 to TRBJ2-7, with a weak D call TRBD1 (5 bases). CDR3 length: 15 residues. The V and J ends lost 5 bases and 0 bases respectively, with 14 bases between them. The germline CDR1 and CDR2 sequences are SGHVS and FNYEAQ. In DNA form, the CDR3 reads TGTGCCAGCAGCGGCAGGGTTGGAGACTCCTACGAGCAGTACTTC. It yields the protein CASSGRVGDSYEQYF. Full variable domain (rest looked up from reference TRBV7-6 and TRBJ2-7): GAGVSQSPRYKVTKRGQDVALRCDPISGHVSLYWYRQALGQGPEFLTYFNYEAQQDKSGLPNDRFSAERPEGSISTLTIQRTEQRDSAMYRCASSGRVGDSYEQYFGPGTRLTVT.

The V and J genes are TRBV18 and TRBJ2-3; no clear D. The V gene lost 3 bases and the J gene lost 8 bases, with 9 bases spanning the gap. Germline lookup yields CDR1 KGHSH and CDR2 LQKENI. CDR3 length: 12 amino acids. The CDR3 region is CASSPDGGTQYF. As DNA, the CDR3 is TGTGCCAGCTCACCGGACGGCGGTACGCAGTATTTT.

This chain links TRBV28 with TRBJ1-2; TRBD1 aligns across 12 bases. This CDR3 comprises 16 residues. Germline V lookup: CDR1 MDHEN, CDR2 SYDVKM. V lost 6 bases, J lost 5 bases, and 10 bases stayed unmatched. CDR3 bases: TGTGCCAGCAGAGGGACAGGGGGCTCCTTACTTTATGGCTACACCTTC. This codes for CASRGTGGSLLYGYTF.

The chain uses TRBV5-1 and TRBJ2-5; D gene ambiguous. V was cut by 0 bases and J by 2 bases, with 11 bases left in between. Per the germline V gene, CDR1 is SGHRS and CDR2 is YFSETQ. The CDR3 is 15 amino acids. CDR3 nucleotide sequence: TGCGCCAGCAGCTTGGGAGGATGGACGCAAGAGACCCAGTACTTC. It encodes CASSLGGWTQETQYF.

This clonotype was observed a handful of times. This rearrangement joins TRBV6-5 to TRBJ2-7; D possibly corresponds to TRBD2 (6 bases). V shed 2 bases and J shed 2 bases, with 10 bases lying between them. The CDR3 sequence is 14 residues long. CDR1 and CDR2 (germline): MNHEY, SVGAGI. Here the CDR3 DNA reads TGTGCCAGCAGTTACGGAGGGGATACCTACGAGCAGTACTTC. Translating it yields CASSYGGDTYEQYF.

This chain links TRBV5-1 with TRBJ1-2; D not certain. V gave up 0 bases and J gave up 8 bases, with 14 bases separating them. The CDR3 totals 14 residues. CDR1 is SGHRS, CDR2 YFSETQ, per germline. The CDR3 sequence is CASSLEWRTEGYTF. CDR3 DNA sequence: TGCGCCAGCAGCTTGGAATGGAGAACGGAAGGCTACACCTTC.

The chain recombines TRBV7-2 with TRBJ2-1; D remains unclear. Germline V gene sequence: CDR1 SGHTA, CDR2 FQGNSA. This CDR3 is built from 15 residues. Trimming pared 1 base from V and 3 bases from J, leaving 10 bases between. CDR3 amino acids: CASSLDYRSYNEQFF. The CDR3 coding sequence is TGTGCCAGCAGCTTAGACTACAGAAGCTACAATGAGCAGTTCTTC.

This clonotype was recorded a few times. The CDR3 sequence: CASRTSVDNEQFF. CDR3 coding DNA: TGTGCCAGCAGAACTAGCGTCGACAATGAGCAGTTCTTC. V usage is TRBV12-3 or TRBV12-4 and J usage is TRBJ2-1; TRBD2 matches 7 bases. The trim removed 6 bases at V and 5 bases at J, leaving 4 bases unmatched. The CDR3 is made up of 13 amino acids.

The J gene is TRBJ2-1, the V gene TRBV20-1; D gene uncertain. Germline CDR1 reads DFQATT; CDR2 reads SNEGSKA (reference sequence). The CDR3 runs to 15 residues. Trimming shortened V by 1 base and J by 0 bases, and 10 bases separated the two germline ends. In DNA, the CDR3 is TGCAGTGCTAGAGTACCAGGATCCTCCTACAATGAGCAGTTCTTC. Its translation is CSARVPGSSYNEQFF.

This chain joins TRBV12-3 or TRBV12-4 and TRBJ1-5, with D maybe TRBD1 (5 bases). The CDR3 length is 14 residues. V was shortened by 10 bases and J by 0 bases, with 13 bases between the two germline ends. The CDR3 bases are TGTGCCACAAGCGGGGACGGTAGCAATCAGCCCCAGCATTTT. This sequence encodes CATSGDGSNQPQHF.

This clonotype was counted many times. The CDR3 DNA sequence: TGCGCCAGCAGCCAAGATAGTCGGGGGGGCGTTTACGAGCAGTACTTC. Translated: CASSQDSRGGVYEQYF. This chain joins TRBV4-3 and TRBJ2-7; 8 bases are shared with TRBD2. CDR3 size: 16 residues. The V and J ends lost 0 bases and 4 bases, in that order; junction bases with no gene match: 8. Germline assignment: CDR1 LGHNA and CDR2 YSLEER.